These 2 T cell receptor beta chains originate from one sample sequenced in a study of T cell responses to AZD1222 COVID-19 vaccine. Libraries were prepared by immunoSEQ multiplex PCR; TCRdb keeps only in-frame clonotypes and omits some of them. The sample has tens of thousands of clones, approximately 89% seen once. The source material was peripheral blood, sampled on day 0 of AZD1222 vaccination. All receptors come from an adult in good health.

A single count supports this clone. The chain links TRBV6-5 to TRBJ1-6; D not certain. Germline V CDR1 and CDR2: MNHEY, SVGAGI. V shed 6 bases and J shed 10 bases, with 13 bases lying between them. This CDR3 has 13 amino acids. The CDR3 region has the DNA TGTGCCAGCAGGGAGGGTTTAGGGTCACCCCTCCACTTT. Protein product: CASREGLGSPLHF.

The V and J genes are TRBV18 and TRBJ1-1, with 7 bases that match TRBD1. Germline CDR1 and CDR2: KGHSH and LQKENI. Trimming at V came to 6 bases and at J to 4 bases, leaving 8 bases not matched to a gene. CDR3 length: 14 residues. CDR3 nucleotide sequence: TGTGCCAGCTCCCAACAGGGGATCGGCACTGAAGCTTTCTTT. Translated, it gives CASSQQGIGTEAFF.